These 24 T cell receptor beta chains originate from one sample sequenced in a study of identical twins. TCRdb analysed the 5' RACE reads with MiXCR anew, one entry per CDR3 protein. The sample includes 240,000 or so distinct CDR3 sequences, 5.5% to 8% of them seen just once. These data were likewise used in another study, on yellow fever vaccine responses in identical twins.

Sequences were obtained from memory (CD45RO+) T cells sorted from blood. All receptors come from a woman younger than 30 in good health.

This clonotype was counted a few times. The chain carries TRBV29-1 and TRBJ1-2; the match to TRBD1 covers 7 bases. The J segment lost 4 bases and the V segment lost 4 bases, leaving 3 bases of the junction unmatched. This CDR3 comprises 12 residues. CDR1 is SQVTM, CDR2 ANQGSEA, per germline. CDR3 nucleotide sequence: TGCAGCGTTGGGGACAGACTCTATGGCTACACCTTC. Protein sequence: CSVGDRLYGYTF.

This clonotype occurred once. The chain carries TRBV19 and TRBJ2-5; TRBD1 matches at 10 bases. Germline trimming cut 0 bases from V and 4 bases from J; bases unmatched to any gene: 5. Germline CDR1 and CDR2: LNHDA and SQIVND (reference sequence). The CDR3 is 16 residues long. The CDR3: CASSIDQRTGGETQYF. The CDR3 nucleotides are TGTGCCAGTAGTATAGATCAGCGGACAGGGGGAGAGACCCAGTACTTC.

The V call is TRBV6-5, the J call TRBJ2-1, with D possibly being TRBD2 (7 bases). V was cut by 4 bases and J by 2 bases, with 12 bases left in between. Germline loops: CDR1 MNHEY, CDR2 SVGAGI. This CDR3 is 15 amino acids long. The DNA for the CDR3 is TGTGCCAGCAGTTTTCGCGGGGGCACCTACAATGAGCAGTTCTTC. Translated: CASSFRGGTYNEQFF.

The chain employs TRBV5-1 and TRBJ2-2; D unresolved. The germline gives CDR1 SGHRS, CDR2 YFSETQ. The CDR3 contains 12 residues. V lost 4 bases, J lost 3 bases, and 4 bases lay in between. The CDR3 sequence is CASSDDTGELFF. The CDR3 region has the DNA TGCGCCAGCAGCGACGACACCGGGGAGCTGTTTTTT.

The chain is built from TRBV4-1 and TRBJ1-6; D perhaps matches TRBD1 (6 bases). Germline CDR1 MGHRA, CDR2 YSYEKL. Trimming left V 6 bases short and J 8 bases short, with 14 bases between. This CDR3 contains 14 residues. The CDR3 DNA follows: TGCGCCAGCAGTACCACAGGGTTCGATTCACCCCTCCACTTT. It encodes CASSTTGFDSPLHF.

In its sample, this clonotype was seen a few times. The J gene is TRBJ2-3, the V gene TRBV6-6; D unclear. This CDR3 is 13 amino acids long. The ends were cut back, 6 bases at V and 2 bases at J, with 9 bases in the middle. Germline CDR1 and CDR2: MNHNY and SVGAGI (reference sequence). CDR3 loop: CASRRLDTDTQYF. DNA for the CDR3: TGTGCCAGCAGGCGACTTGACACAGATACGCAGTATTTT.

The table lists this clonotype with many counts. This chain uses TRBV29-1 with TRBJ2-1; tentative D call: TRBD2 (5 bases). This CDR3 comprises 16 residues. Germline V gene sequence: CDR1 SQVTM, CDR2 ANQGSEA. The V gene lost 1 base and the J gene lost 2 bases, with 15 bases spanning the gap. CDR3 coding DNA: TGCAGCGTTGAAGGTGGCCTCAGCGGTCCCTACAATGAGCAGTTCTTC. This codes for CSVEGGLSGPYNEQFF.

Ten or more counts support this clonotype. The CDR3 sequence is CASSAYRGAVNEKLFF. CDR3 coding DNA: TGTGCCAGCAGCGCTTATAGGGGAGCGGTTAATGAAAAACTGTTTTTT. The V call is TRBV9, the J call TRBJ1-4, with D maybe TRBD1 (5 bases). Germline lookup yields CDR1 SGDLS and CDR2 YYNGEE. Trimming left V 3 bases short and J 4 bases short, with 16 bases between. CDR3 length: 16 amino acids.

This clonotype was found a few times. This chain uses TRBV27 with TRBJ2-5; D not resolved. The germline V and J ends were trimmed by 5 bases and 1 base, with 8 bases remaining between them. This CDR3 is built from 13 residues. CDR1 is MNHEY, CDR2 SMNVEV, per germline (reference sequence). The chain's CDR3 is CASSRKVQETQYF. CDR3 sequence (DNA): TGTGCCAGCAGTAGAAAGGTCCAAGAGACCCAGTACTTC.

In its sample, this clonotype was seen many times. The rearrangement uses TRBV11-2 and TRBJ2-1; TRBD2 matches at 9 bases. The germline gives CDR1 SGHAT, CDR2 FQNNGV. Germline trimming cut 4 bases from V and 3 bases from J; bases unmatched to any gene: 4. This CDR3 is built from 15 residues. CDR3 loop: CASSSGLAVYNEQFF. The CDR3 coding sequence is TGTGCCAGCAGCTCGGGACTAGCAGTCTACAATGAGCAGTTCTTC.

This clonotype showed up many times. Germline is not matched at one junction end, which may reflect a read error. This sequence joins TRBV3-1 and TRBJ1-2; D gene uncertain. Germline CDR1 is LGHDT and CDR2 is YNNKEL (reference sequence). This CDR3 has 10 residues. The CDR3 loop is CASSQGSYAF. In nucleotides, the CDR3 is TGTGCCAGCAGCCAAGGGTCGTATGCCTTC.

This clonotype was seen many times. The CDR3, as DNA: TGCAGTGCCCAGAGACTAGCGGCGATGTACCAAGAGACCCAGTACTTC. Encoded protein: CSAQRLAAMYQETQYF. V is TRBV20-1 and J is TRBJ2-5; TRBD2 matches 9 bases. V lost 6 bases, J lost 0 bases, and 11 bases stayed unmatched. The CDR3 sequence is 16 residues long. Germline CDR1 and CDR2: DFQATT and SNEGSKA (reference sequence).

This clonotype appeared a few times. The genes are TRBV12-3 or TRBV12-4 and TRBJ1-1; TRBD1 might be the D (6 bases). This CDR3 is built from 14 residues. Trimming removed 5 bases at V and 5 bases at J, with 15 bases between. CDR3: CASSIQDSRTEAFF. The CDR3 DNA reads as TGTGCCAGCAGTATCCAGGACAGTCGGACTGAAGCTTTCTTT.

Many counts were recorded for this clonotype. The chain uses TRBV24-1 and TRBJ2-2; D not resolved. Deletions cut 5 bases from V and 5 bases from J, with 14 bases between. In germline, CDR1 is KGHDR, CDR2 SFDVKD. CDR3 length equals 15 residues. DNA of the CDR3: TGTGCCACCAGTGTTCTTGATTCCGGAACCGGGGAGCTGTTTTTT. As protein: CATSVLDSGTGELFF.

This clonotype was counted only a few times. This chain connects TRBV10-2 to TRBJ2-2, with D perhaps TRBD1 (6 bases). Trimming stripped 6 bases from V and 1 base from J, with 15 bases between. Germline values: CDR1 WSHSY, CDR2 SAAADI. This CDR3 spans 16 amino acids. The CDR3 spells CASSRPGVRNTGELFF. In DNA form, the CDR3 reads TGCGCCAGCAGCAGGCCAGGGGTTAGGAACACCGGGGAGCTGTTTTTT.

At least ten counts were recorded for this clonotype. This chain joins TRBV5-1 and TRBJ1-1; no firm D call. Trimming took off 1 base at V and 0 bases at J, with 10 bases between the two ends. The germline CDR1 and CDR2 sequences are SGHRS and YFSETQ. This CDR3 contains 15 residues. The CDR3 nucleotides are TGCGCCAGCAGCTTGACGGGTAAACTGAACACTGAAGCTTTCTTT. Its protein is CASSLTGKLNTEAFF. Based on the CDR3 plus reference TRBV5-1 and TRBJ1-1, the full variable domain is KAGVTQTPRYLIKTRGQQVTLSCSPISGHRSVSWYQQTPGQGLQFLFEYFSETQRNKGNFPGRFSGRQFSNSRSEMNVSTLELGDSALYLCASSLTGKLNTEAFFGQGTRLTVV.

This clonotype was detected only a few times. The rearrangement joins TRBV3-1 to TRBJ2-5; D remains ambiguous. V gave up 3 bases and J gave up 4 bases, with 6 bases separating them. The germline CDR1 and CDR2 sequences are LGHDT and YNNKEL (reference sequence). This CDR3 is built from 12 residues. The DNA for the CDR3 is TGTGCCAGCAGCCAGGTTATAGAGACCCAGTACTTC. It specifies CASSQVIETQYF.

The chain employs TRBV2 and TRBJ2-5, with D perhaps matching TRBD1 (5 bases). Germline V gives CDR1 SNHLY, CDR2 FYNNEI. Trimming left V 6 bases short and J 5 bases short, with 19 bases between. This CDR3 contains 15 residues. CDR3 in amino acids: CASSHTQGGLETQYF. DNA of the CDR3: TGTGCCAGCAGCCACACCCAGGGTGGGTTGGAGACCCAGTACTTC.

Ten or more counts support this clonotype. The chain combines TRBV10-3 with TRBJ1-1, with 7 bases fitting TRBD1. Unmatched junction bases numbered 20, after V lost 0 bases and J lost 4 bases. The CDR3 totals 20 residues. The germline CDR1 and CDR2 sequences are ENHRY and SYGVKD. CDR3 loop: CAISESKRGSGAQGSTEAFF. CDR3 coding DNA: TGTGCCATCAGTGAGTCGAAGCGTGGGTCAGGGGCACAGGGGAGCACTGAAGCTTTCTTT.

For the CDR3, the DNA is TGTGCCAGCAGTGAAAGACCATTTCCCGGGGAGCTGTTTTTT. Translated, it gives CASSERPFPGELFF. The V gene is TRBV6-1, the J gene TRBJ2-2, with unresolved D. This CDR3 is built from 14 residues. The germline V and J ends were trimmed by 2 bases and 6 bases, with 10 bases remaining between them. Germline-derived CDR1 and CDR2 are MNHNS and SASEGT.

In this sample, this clonotype turned up a few times. J is TRBJ1-4 and V is TRBV5-1; 7 positions agree with TRBD1. The germline V gene encodes CDR1 SGHRS and CDR2 YFSETQ. The CDR3 is made up of 15 amino acids. V was clipped by 3 bases and J by 8 bases; unmatched bases: 10. CDR3 sequence (DNA): TGCGCCAGCAGCTCCAGACAGGGAAGGAAGGAAAAACTGTTTTTT. As protein: CASSSRQGRKEKLFF.

Ten or more counts support this clonotype. The rearrangement joins TRBV4-2 to TRBJ1-5, with D uncertain. This CDR3 spans 13 amino acids. In germline, CDR1 is LGHNA, CDR2 YNFKEQ. V was trimmed by 1 base and J by 6 bases, leaving 7 bases between them. The DNA of the CDR3 is TGTGCCAGCAGCCAAGGGTTGTCTCAGCCCCAGCATTTT. Encoded protein: CASSQGLSQPQHF.

There are many counts of this clonotype. The chain carries TRBV12-3 or TRBV12-4 and TRBJ1-2, with D possibly matching TRBD1 (5 bases). The V gene lost 5 bases and the J gene lost 2 bases, with 6 bases spanning the gap. This CDR3 is built from 12 residues. CDR3 nucleotide sequence: TGTGCCAGCAGTAGGGACAACTATGGCTACACCTTC. It yields the protein CASSRDNYGYTF.

The chain couples TRBV7-6 to TRBJ1-1; D possibly corresponds to TRBD1 (6 bases). CDR1 and CDR2 from the germline V gene are SGHVS and FNYEAQ. The CDR3 contains 15 residues. The V and J ends lost 5 bases and 4 bases respectively, with 17 bases between them. CDR3 residues: CASSPTTGFRTEAFF. In DNA form, the CDR3 reads TGTGCCAGCAGCCCGACCACAGGGTTTCGCACTGAAGCTTTCTTT.